These 19 T cell receptor beta chains share one sample of origin, sequenced in a study of radiotherapy plus CTLA-4 blockade in lung cancer. Here immunoSEQ multiplex PCR was the method, and the copy in TCRdb shows in-frame clones only, minus some. The sample includes roughly 42,000 clones, roughly 60% of them seen just once. The material was peripheral blood, obtained from a patient treated with radiotherapy plus ipilimumab. These receptors were obtained from a human donor with non-small cell lung cancer who had a partial response to radiotherapy plus ipilimumab.

The sample holds many counts of this clone. The chain joins TRBV27 to TRBJ2-1; TRBD1 agrees at 9 bases. Germline loops: CDR1 MNHEY, CDR2 SMNVEV (reference sequence). CDR3 length: 15 residues. V lost 3 bases, J lost 4 bases, and 4 bases stayed unmatched. CDR3 amino acids: CASSLGQGGYNEQFF. In DNA form, the CDR3 reads TGTGCCAGCAGTTTGGGACAGGGAGGTTACAATGAGCAGTTCTTC.

The rearrangement links TRBV6-6 to TRBJ2-5; no firm D call. CDR3 size: 13 residues. The V gene lost 2 bases and the J gene lost 1 base, with 5 bases spanning the gap. Germline V gene data show CDR1 as MNHNY and CDR2 as SVGAGI (reference sequence). The CDR3 DNA is TGTGCCAGCAGTTACGACTTCCAAGAGACCCAGTACTTC. It yields the protein CASSYDFQETQYF.

The chain has TRBV7-2 and TRBJ1-4; 7 bases fit TRBD1. Germline-derived CDR1 and CDR2 are SGHTA and FQGNSA. This CDR3 contains 18 residues. Trimming cost V 2 bases and J 5 bases; bases outside gene matches: 14. DNA for the CDR3: TGTGCCAGCAGCTTATCCCCCGGGACAGCGCAACTAAATGAAAAACTGTTTTTT. It yields the protein CASSLSPGTAQLNEKLFF. The entire variable domain, with the rest obtained from reference TRBV7-2 and TRBJ1-4, is as follows: GAGVSQSPSNKVTEKGKDVELRCDPISGHTALYWYRQSLGQGLEFLIYFQGNSAPDKSGLPSDRFSAERTGGSVSTLTIQRTQQEDSAVYLCASSLSPGTAQLNEKLFFGSGTQLSVL.

This sequence joins TRBV11-3 and TRBJ2-2; 12 bases are a match to TRBD2. Germline trimming cut 4 bases from V and 2 bases from J; bases unmatched to any gene: 5. Germline V lookup: CDR1 SGHNT, CDR2 YENEEA. The CDR3 length is 17 residues. The DNA of the CDR3 is TGTGCCAGCAGCTGGGCTAGCGGGGGGGTAAACACCGGGGAGCTGTTTTTT. Its translation: CASSWASGGVNTGELFF.

This chain joins TRBV19 and TRBJ1-6; tentative D call: TRBD1 (6 bases). From germline, CDR1 is LNHDA and CDR2 SQIVND (reference sequence). There are 14 residues in the CDR3. Between the trimmed V and J ends, which lost 9 bases and 9 bases, there was a span of 18 bases. The CDR3 DNA is TGTGCCAGCCAAACACAGGGTGGCGGTTCACCCCTCCACTTT. Its protein is CASQTQGGGSPLHF.

This clone appeared a single time. This chain joins TRBV5-1 and TRBJ1-4; no clear D gene. This CDR3 comprises 14 residues. Trimming cost V 4 bases and J 5 bases, with 12 bases left between them. The germline V gene encodes CDR1 SGHRS and CDR2 YFSETQ. The DNA for the CDR3 is TGCGCCAGCAGCCCCGCAGGTCAAAATGAAAAACTGTTTTTT. Protein product: CASSPAGQNEKLFF.

The genes are TRBV7-3 and TRBJ1-5; no clear D. Germline V gene lookup returns CDR1 SGHTA and CDR2 FQGTGA. Trimming left V 4 bases short and J 2 bases short, with 15 bases between. The CDR3 loop spans 16 amino acids. CDR3 in DNA: TGTGCCAGCAGCTCATGGAGTGGGTTTGGCAATCAGCCCCAGCATTTT. Protein sequence: CASSSWSGFGNQPQHF.

The rearrangement joins TRBV6-4 to TRBJ2-3; possibly TRBD1 for D (5 bases). CDR3 length: 14 amino acids. Germline V CDR1 and CDR2: MRHNA, SNTAGT. The V end was cut by 7 bases, the J end by 6 bases, with 17 bases between. CDR3 sequence: CASIIGVVLDTQYF. DNA for the CDR3: TGTGCCAGCATTATAGGGGTAGTGTTGGATACGCAGTATTTT.

V is TRBV5-1 and J is TRBJ2-5; maybe TRBD2 (8 bases). The CDR3 is 13 amino acids. Germline V gene sequence: CDR1 SGHRS, CDR2 YFSETQ. Deletions cut 6 bases from V and 5 bases from J, with 14 bases between. The chain's CDR3 is CASTTGGGETQYF. As DNA, the CDR3 is TGCGCCAGCACCACGGGAGGGGGCGAGACCCAGTACTTC.

J is TRBJ2-6 and V is TRBV5-1; D gene unclear. Per the germline V gene, CDR1 is SGHRS and CDR2 is YFSETQ. This CDR3 spans 14 amino acids. Trimming cost V 4 bases and J 0 bases, with 5 bases left between them. For the CDR3, the DNA is TGCGCCAGCAGCCCAAACTCTGGGGCCAACGTCCTGACTTTC. This encodes CASSPNSGANVLTF.

V usage is TRBV5-6 and J usage is TRBJ1-5; D perhaps matches TRBD1 (6 bases). The CDR3 runs to 13 residues. Germline V lookup: CDR1 SGHDT, CDR2 YYEEEE. Trimming removed 4 bases from V and 6 bases from J, with 11 bases in between. The CDR3 nucleotides read TGTGCCAGCAGCCTCCAGGGGATTCAGCCCCAGCATTTT. It specifies CASSLQGIQPQHF.

The V and J genes are TRBV6-5 and TRBJ2-2; TRBD1 is a possible D gene (5 bases). The germline gives CDR1 MNHEY, CDR2 SVGAGI. V lost 4 bases and J 7 bases, leaving 13 bases between the germline ends. The CDR3 consists of 14 residues. The DNA of the CDR3 is TGTGCCAGCAGTTCCCTTCCCAGGGTCGGGGAGCTGTTTTTT. Translating it yields CASSSLPRVGELFF.

The chain has TRBV6-1 and TRBJ2-7; a possible D gene is TRBD2 (5 bases). CDR1 and CDR2 from the germline V gene are MNHNS and SASEGT. The CDR3 spans 12 residues. V shed 5 bases and J shed 7 bases, with 12 bases lying between them. CDR3 DNA sequence: TGTGCCAGCAGTTTCCGGGGAGAAGAGCAGTACTTC. Protein sequence: CASSFRGEEQYF.

The chain combines TRBV5-4 with TRBJ2-2, with 7 bases identical to TRBD2. The V and J ends lost 3 bases and 0 bases, in that order; junction bases with no gene match: 2. The CDR3 runs to 15 residues. CDR1 and CDR2 from the germline V gene are SGHNT and YYREEE (reference sequence). The CDR3 nucleotides read TGTGCCAGCAGCTCTAGCGGTTCGAACACCGGGGAGCTGTTTTTT. It yields the protein CASSSSGSNTGELFF.

The J gene is TRBJ2-5, the V gene TRBV5-8; TRBD1 agrees at 8 bases. With V trimmed by 10 bases and J by 4 bases, 12 bases remained unmatched. CDR3 size: 14 residues. From germline, CDR1 is SGHTS and CDR2 YDEGEE. As DNA, the CDR3 is TGTGCCGGCAAGGACAGGGCAGCAGGAGAGACCCAGTACTTC. This sequence encodes CAGKDRAAGETQYF.

The V gene is TRBV27, the J gene TRBJ2-5; TRBD2 might be the D (6 bases). The CDR3 runs 15 residues. V was cut by 3 bases and J by 1 base, with 12 bases left in between. Germline V gene lookup returns CDR1 MNHEY and CDR2 SMNVEV (reference sequence). The CDR3 loop is CASSLLRAGQETQYF. Here the CDR3 DNA reads TGTGCCAGCAGTTTGCTTAGAGCGGGCCAAGAGACCCAGTACTTC.

CDR3 bases: TGTGCCAGCAGCCCAGACGACTTCGGCCCCGGCACCGGGGAGCTGTTTTTT. It is translated as CASSPDDFGPGTGELFF. The chain joins TRBV5-5 to TRBJ2-2; no clear D gene. The CDR3 consists of 17 residues. Germline V gene data show CDR1 as SGHKS and CDR2 as YYEKEE (reference sequence). V was trimmed by 4 bases and J by 4 bases, leaving 20 bases between them.

J is TRBJ1-4 and V is TRBV5-1; D is perhaps TRBD1 (5 bases). The CDR3 extends over 17 amino acids. Looked up from germline, CDR1 is SGHRS and CDR2 is YFSETQ. V lost 4 bases to trimming and J lost 6 bases, with 22 bases between them. The CDR3 nucleotides are TGCGCCAGCAGCCGAGCTTCCGGGGGGGGGAAGGATGAAAAACTGTTTTTT. Translation: CASSRASGGGKDEKLFF.

The chain has TRBV10-3 and TRBJ2-1; 10 nucleotides line up with TRBD1. The V gene's germline CDR1 is ENHRY and CDR2 SYGVKD. J was trimmed by 8 bases and V by 2 bases; bases with no gene match: 9. The CDR3 has 16 amino acids. The CDR3 protein is CAISEDRGTGVDEQFF. DNA of the CDR3: TGTGCCATCAGTGAGGATCGGGGGACAGGGGTGGATGAGCAGTTCTTC.